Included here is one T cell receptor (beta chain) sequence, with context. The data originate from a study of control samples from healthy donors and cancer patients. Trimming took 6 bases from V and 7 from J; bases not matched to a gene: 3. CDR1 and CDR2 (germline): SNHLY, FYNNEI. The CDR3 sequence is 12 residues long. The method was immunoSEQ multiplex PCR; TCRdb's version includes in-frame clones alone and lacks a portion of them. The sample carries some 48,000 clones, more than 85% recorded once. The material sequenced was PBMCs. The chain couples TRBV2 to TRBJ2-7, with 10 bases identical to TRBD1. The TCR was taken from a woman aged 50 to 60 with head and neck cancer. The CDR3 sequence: CASRRTGGEQYF. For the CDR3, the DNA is TGTGCCAGCAGGCGGACAGGGGGAGAGCAGTACTTC.